The clone carrying this T cell receptor beta chain was observed many times. Its antigen is as yet unknown. The data are from a study of CD8+CD57+ T cells in acquired aplastic anemia. Study-level background: Sorted CD4+ and CD8+ cells yielded about 3.1 ug of DNA on average. CD4+ cells from healthy donors averaged around 10 million reads.

The template for TCR beta VDJ and CDR3 sequence profiling was genomic DNA. MiXCR was run by TCRdb on the reads, yielding one entry per CDR3 protein. The profile shows about 200,000 distinct CDR3 sequences, 30% to 35% of them singletons. Study-wide results and caveats: Patient and control CD8+ Simpson's diversity was not significantly different. Found in both controls and patients were approximately 31 CD8+ CDR3 sequences.

The sequence came from a human donor in good health, serving as a control. Material for sequencing was sorted CD4+, CD8+, or CD8+CD57+ T cells (not recorded which) from PBMCs.

The CDR3 DNA follows: TGTGCCAGCAGAAAAACTGGGGGCCAGGCTCTCAACGAGCAGTACTTC. Translation: CASRKTGGQALNEQYF. The gene calls are TRBV11-2 and TRBJ2-7; perhaps TRBD1 as D (6 bases). V lost 6 bases, J lost 5 bases, and 23 bases lay in between. Germline CDR1 reads SGHAT; CDR2 reads FQNNGV. The CDR3 loop spans 16 amino acids.